This record looks at one T cell receptor (beta chain) sequence and its context. Its target is unknown. Trimming removed 7 bases at V and 0 bases at J, with 16 bases between. In germline, CDR1 is SQVTM, CDR2 ANQGSEA. CDR3 length equals 14 residues. Within the library, unique molecular identifiers were attached to each individual cDNA molecule. Each CDR3 protein is one row after TCRdb ran MiXCR on the RACE reads. The table lists about 120,000 distinct CDR3 sequences, about 12% of them singletons. The data derive from a study of human T cells and chemical hapten exposure. Time point: patch test 1, 2 weeks after DPC sensitization. Treatment here: therapeutic diphenylcyclopropenone sensitization with weekly scalp DPC. Study observations and caveats: Alopecia affected the donors, so their immune response may differ from healthy people's. Expanded TCRs made up significantly more big CDR3 similarity clusters than controls did.

The origin of this receptor is a woman aged 45-65 years with alopecia areata. Some clones in this sample may be carry-over from other donors' samples. V is TRBV29-1 and J is TRBJ2-7; D may be TRBD1 or TRBD2 (5 bases each). The material sequenced was whole blood, taken in connection with sensitization to the hapten diphenylcyclopropenone (DPC). DNA for the CDR3: TGCAGCGCCGCGGCCGGGACGAACTCCTACGAGCAGTACTTC. It yields the protein CSAAAGTNSYEQYF.